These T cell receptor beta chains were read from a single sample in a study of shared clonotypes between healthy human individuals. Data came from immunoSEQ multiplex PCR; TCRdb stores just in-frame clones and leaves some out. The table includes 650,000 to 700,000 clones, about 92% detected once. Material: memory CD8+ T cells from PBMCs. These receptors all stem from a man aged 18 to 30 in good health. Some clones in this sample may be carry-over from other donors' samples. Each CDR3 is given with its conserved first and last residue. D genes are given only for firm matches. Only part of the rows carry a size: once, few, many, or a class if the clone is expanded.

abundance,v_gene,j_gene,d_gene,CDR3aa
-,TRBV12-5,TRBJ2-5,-,CASGLVTTGGWAGETQYF
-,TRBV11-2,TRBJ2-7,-,CASSGMDSSYEQYF
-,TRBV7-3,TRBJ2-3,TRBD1,CASSYRTGGGTDTQYF
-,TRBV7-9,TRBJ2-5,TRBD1,CASSALVRQGAEETQYF
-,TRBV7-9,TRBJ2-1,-,CASSPALWVDNEQFF
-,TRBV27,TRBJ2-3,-,CASSLKEGRVGADTQYF
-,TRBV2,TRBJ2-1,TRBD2,CAKGTSGMRNEQFF
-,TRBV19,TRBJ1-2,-,CASSIVSGSTYGYTF
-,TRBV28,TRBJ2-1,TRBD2,CASSPGLAGGPNEQFF
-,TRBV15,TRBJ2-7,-,CATSREFPGEQYF
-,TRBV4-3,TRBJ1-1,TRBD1,CASSQDAGDRAEAFF
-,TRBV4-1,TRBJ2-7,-,CASSSNSMGEQYF
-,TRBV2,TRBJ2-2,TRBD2,CASTKWTPSGRPGTGELFF
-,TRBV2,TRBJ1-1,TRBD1,CAFTGRGQGEAFF
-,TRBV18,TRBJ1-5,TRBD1,CASSPGQGTSQPQHF
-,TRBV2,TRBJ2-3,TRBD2,CASSERASGSTDTQYF
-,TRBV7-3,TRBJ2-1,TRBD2,CASSLPGLKSSYNEQFF
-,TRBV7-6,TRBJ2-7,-,CASSSGRSGLEQYF
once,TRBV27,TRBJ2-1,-,CASSYLAGYYNEQFF
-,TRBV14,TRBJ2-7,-,CASSPLSRERGSYEQYF
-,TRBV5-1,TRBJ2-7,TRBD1,CASSYGTAYEQYF
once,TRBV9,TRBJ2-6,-,CASSVDPESSGANVLTF
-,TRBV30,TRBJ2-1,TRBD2,CAWSVRGGGYNEQFF
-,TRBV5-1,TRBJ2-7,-,CASSTGEGPYEQYF
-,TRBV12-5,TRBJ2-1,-,CASGPTLVGEQFF
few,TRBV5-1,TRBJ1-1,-,CASSYGTSFEAFF
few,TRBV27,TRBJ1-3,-,CASRELNGGTGNTIYF
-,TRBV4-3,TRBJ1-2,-,CASSQDQGPRNRGYTF
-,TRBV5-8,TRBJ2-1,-,CASSGGRDNEQFF
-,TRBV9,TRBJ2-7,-,CASSAGDASYEQYF
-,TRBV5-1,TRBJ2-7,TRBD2,CASSFNAGGPSEQYF
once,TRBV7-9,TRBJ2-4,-,CASSLATGPSYF
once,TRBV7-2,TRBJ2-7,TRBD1,CASSPSRTGAHEQYF
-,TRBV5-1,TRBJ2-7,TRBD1,CASSHNLPGQGFHEQYF
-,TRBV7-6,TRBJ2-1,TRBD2,CASSFGTSGSYNEQFF
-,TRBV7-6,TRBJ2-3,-,CASSLAILAPTSTDTQYF
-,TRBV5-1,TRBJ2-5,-,CASSLEGGFQETQYF
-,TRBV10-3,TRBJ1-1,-,CAIIADGNTEAFF
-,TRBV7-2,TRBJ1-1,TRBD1,CASSSGTGNTEAFF
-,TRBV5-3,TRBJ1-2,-,CARSLALRQNYGYTF
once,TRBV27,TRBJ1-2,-,CASSGRYRDLNYGYTF
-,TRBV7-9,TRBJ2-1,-,CASSLGPWGPNEQFF
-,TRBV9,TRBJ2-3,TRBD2,CASSVDSAGEVADTQYF
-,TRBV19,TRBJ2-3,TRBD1,CASSPWTGSSDTQYF
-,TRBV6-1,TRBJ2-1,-,CASRSRGVIDNEQFF
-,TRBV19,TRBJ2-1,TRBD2,CASSTGLAGKNEQFF
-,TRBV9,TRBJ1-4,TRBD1,CASSVATGDEKLFF
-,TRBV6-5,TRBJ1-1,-,CASSYEVWAEAFF
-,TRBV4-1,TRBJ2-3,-,CASSQDRFGAAYSPTDTQYF
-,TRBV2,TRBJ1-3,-,CASSEMVQNSGNTIYF
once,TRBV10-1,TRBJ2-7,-,CASSESGDEQYF
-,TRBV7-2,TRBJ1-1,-,CASLPRNEGPEAFF
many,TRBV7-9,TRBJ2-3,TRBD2,CASSPPTSGSTDTQYF
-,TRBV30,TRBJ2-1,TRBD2,CALVRLAGNIDNEQFF
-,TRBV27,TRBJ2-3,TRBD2,CASSPRELAGGPRKDTQYF
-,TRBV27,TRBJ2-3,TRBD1,CASSFGTGAHTDTQYF